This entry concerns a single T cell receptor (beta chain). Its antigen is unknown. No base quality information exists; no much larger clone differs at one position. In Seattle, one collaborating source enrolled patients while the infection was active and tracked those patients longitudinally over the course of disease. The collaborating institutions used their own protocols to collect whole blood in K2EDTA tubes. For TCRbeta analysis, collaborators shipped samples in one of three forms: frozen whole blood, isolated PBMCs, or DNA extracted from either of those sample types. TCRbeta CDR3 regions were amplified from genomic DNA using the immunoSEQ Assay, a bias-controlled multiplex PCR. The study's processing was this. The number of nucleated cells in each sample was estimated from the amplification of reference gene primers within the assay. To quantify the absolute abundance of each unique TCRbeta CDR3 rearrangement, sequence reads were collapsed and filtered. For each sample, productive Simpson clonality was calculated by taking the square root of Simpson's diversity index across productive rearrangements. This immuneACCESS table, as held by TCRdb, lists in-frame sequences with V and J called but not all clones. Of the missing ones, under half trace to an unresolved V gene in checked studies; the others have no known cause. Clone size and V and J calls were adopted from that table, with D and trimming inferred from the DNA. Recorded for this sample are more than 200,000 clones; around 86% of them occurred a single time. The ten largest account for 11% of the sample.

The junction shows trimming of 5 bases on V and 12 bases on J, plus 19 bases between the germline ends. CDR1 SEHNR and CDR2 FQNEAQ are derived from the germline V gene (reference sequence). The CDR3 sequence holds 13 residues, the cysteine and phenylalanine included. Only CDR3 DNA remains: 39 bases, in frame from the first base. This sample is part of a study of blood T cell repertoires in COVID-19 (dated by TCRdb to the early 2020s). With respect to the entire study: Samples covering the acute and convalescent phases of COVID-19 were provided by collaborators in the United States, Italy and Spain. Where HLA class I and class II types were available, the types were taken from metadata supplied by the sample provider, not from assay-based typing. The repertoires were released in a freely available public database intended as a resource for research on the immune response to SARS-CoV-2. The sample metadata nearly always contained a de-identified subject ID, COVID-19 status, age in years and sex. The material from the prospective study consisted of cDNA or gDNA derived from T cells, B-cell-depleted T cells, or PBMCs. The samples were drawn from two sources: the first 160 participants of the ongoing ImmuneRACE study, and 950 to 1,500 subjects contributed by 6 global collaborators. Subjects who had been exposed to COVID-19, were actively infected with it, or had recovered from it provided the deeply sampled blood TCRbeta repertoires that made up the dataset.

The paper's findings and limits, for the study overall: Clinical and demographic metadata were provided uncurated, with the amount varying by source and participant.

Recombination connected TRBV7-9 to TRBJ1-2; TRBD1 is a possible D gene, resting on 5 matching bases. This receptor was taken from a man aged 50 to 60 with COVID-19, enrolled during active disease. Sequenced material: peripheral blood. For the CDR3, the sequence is CASSPGYDQVNTF. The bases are TGTGCCAGCAGCCCAGGGTACGATCAGGTGAACACCTTC.